This T cell receptor beta chain was found in a study of cytomegalovirus exposure and HLA in healthy donors. This clone was counted only a few times. Nominally healthy donors provided the samples, though records likely missed some immune exposures. It was with 60 Vbeta and 13 Jbeta primers that the PCR ran. Assay used: immunoSEQ multiplex PCR; TCRdb lists only in-frame clones, some missing. The sample shows roughly 180,000 clones, about 79% of them seen only once. The ends lost 6 bases at V and 5 bases at J; junction bases unmatched: 5. Germline V gene lookup returns CDR1 SEHNR and CDR2 FQNEAQ (reference sequence). The CDR3 sequence is 13 residues long.

The genes are TRBV7-9 and TRBJ1-1, with 8 positions matching TRBD1. This sequence originates from a man aged 18 to 29 in good health and CMV-seronegative. Sequencing used PBMCs. The CDR3 loop reads CASSRWTGTEAFF. Here the CDR3 DNA reads TGTGCCAGCAGTCGTTGGACAGGGACTGAAGCTTTCTTT.